These T cell receptor beta chains were read from a single sample in a study of vaccination and CD4 T cells after COVID-19. Antigens of these TCRs are unknown. TCRdb ran MiXCR on the PCR reads and lists one entry per CDR3 protein. Of roughly 13,000 distinct CDR3 sequences in the sample, just under 75% were seen once. Sequencing was done on a sample of CD4+ T cells from blood, cultured in vitro. These receptors came from a human donor who had recovered from COVID-19. The CDR3 runs from the conserved cysteine through the conserved F or W. The D gene is left open where the match is weak. The size of a clone is reported for some rows only, either as once, few or many, or as a class for expanded clones.

len | j_gene | v_gene | abundance | d_gene | CDR3aa | CDR3nt
17 | TRBJ2-2 | TRBV15 | NA | TRBD2 | CATSRDKAGTSRGELFF | TGTGCCACCAGCAGAGACAAAGCCGGGACTAGCCGCGGGGAGCTGTTTTTT
14 | TRBJ2-5 | TRBV20-1 | few | NA | CSARAPGVTETQYF | TGCAGTGCTAGAGCCCCGGGAGTAACGGAGACCCAGTACTTC
12 | TRBJ2-7 | TRBV11-2 | NA | NA | CASSRPAGKQYF | TGTGCCAGCAGCCGTCCTGCTGGCAAGCAGTACTTC
13 | TRBJ2-3 | TRBV28 | NA | TRBD2 | CASMLGGTDTQYF | TGTGCCAGCATGTTGGGGGGGACAGATACGCAGTATTTT
15 | TRBJ1-5 | TRBV30 | NA | TRBD1 | CAWSWGDRDNQPQHF | TGTGCCTGGAGTTGGGGGGACAGGGACAATCAGCCCCAGCATTTT
13 | TRBJ1-4 | TRBV6-2/TRBV6-3 | NA | NA | CASTRYDDEKLFF | TGTGCCAGCACCCGATATGACGATGAAAAACTGTTTTTT
15 | TRBJ2-5 | TRBV21-1 | NA | NA | CASSPEERSWETQYF | TGTGCCAGCAGCCCGGAGGAGCGGAGCTGGGAGACCCAGTACTTC
12 | TRBJ2-5 | TRBV20-1 | few | NA | CSAPIGRETQYF | TGCAGTGCCCCGATTGGACGGGAGACCCAGTACTTC
14 | TRBJ1-1 | TRBV6-1 | NA | TRBD1 | CASSRDRGRDEAFF | TGTGCCAGCAGCCGGGACAGGGGACGGGATGAAGCTTTCTTT
16 | TRBJ1-2 | TRBV12-3/TRBV12-4 | once | NA | CASSFGSGRRVSGYTF | TGTGCCAGCAGTTTCGGTTCGGGCAGGCGCGTGTCGGGCTACACCTTC
10 | TRBJ1-5 | TRBV28 | NA | NA | CASGRVPQHF | TGTGCCAGCGGGAGGGTTCCCCAGCATTTT
13 | TRBJ1-2 | TRBV12-3/TRBV12-4 | few | TRBD1 | CASRFTSGTVYTF | TGTGCCAGCAGATTCACATCCGGGACAGTCTACACCTTC
13 | TRBJ1-1 | TRBV12-3/TRBV12-4 | NA | TRBD1 | CASSLMQGAEAFF | TGTGCCAGCAGTTTAATGCAGGGGGCTGAAGCTTTCTTT
17 | TRBJ1-5 | TRBV21-1 | NA | NA | CASSKTRTGYSNQPQHF | TGTGCCAGCAGCAAAACCCGGACAGGTTATAGCAATCAGCCCCAGCATTTT